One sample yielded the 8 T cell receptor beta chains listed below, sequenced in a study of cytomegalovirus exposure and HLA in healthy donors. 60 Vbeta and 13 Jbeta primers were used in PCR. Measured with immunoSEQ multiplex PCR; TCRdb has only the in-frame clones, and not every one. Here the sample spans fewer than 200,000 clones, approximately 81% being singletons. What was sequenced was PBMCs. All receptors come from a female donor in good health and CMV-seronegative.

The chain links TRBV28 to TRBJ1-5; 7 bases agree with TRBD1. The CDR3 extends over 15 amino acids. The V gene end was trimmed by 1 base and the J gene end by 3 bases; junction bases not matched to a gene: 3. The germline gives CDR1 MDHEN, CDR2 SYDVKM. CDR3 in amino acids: CASSLLTGNNQPQHF. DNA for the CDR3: TGTGCCAGCAGTTTATTGACAGGGAACAATCAGCCCCAGCATTTT.

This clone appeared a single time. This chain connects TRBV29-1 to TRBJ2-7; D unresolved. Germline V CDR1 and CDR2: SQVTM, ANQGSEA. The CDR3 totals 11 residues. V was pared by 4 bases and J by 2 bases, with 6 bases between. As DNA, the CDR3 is TGCAGCGTTGTTTCAGCCTACGAGCAGTACTTC. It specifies CSVVSAYEQYF.

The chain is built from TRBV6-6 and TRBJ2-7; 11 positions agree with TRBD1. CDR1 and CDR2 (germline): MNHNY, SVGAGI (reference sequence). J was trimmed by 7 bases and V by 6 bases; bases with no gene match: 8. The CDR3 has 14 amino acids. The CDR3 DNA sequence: TGTGCCAGCAGATTCGGACAGGGGGCGGGTGAGCAGTACTTC. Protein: CASRFGQGAGEQYF.

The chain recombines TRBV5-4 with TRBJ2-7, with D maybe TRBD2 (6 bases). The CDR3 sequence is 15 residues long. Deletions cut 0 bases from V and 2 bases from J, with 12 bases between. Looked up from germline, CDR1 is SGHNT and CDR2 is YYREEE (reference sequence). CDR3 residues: CASSLVGTAPYEQYF. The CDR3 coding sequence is TGTGCCAGCAGCTTGGTCGGGACTGCGCCCTACGAGCAGTACTTC.

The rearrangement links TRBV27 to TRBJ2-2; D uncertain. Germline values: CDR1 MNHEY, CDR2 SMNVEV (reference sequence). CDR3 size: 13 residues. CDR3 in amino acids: CAAARVYTGELFF. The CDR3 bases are TGTGCTGCCGCACGGGTTTACACCGGGGAGCTGTTTTTT.

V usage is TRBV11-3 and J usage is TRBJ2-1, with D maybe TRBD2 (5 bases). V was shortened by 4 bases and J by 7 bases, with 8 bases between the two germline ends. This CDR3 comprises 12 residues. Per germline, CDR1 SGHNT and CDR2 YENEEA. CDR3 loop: CASSSPGNEQFF. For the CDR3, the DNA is TGTGCCAGCAGCTCCCCGGGGAATGAGCAGTTCTTC. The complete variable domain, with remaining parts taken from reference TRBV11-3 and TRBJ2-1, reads EAGVVQSPRYKIIEKKQPVAFWCNPISGHNTLYWYLQNLGQGPELLIRYENEEAVDDSQLPKDRFSAERLKGVDSTLKIQPAELGDSAVYLCASSSPGNEQFFGPGTRLTVL.

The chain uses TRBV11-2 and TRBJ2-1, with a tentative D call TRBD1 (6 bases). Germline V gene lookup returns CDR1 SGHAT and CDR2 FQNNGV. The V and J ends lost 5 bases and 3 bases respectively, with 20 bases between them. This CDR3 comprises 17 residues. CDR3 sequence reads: CASSPTLDRIVYNEQFF. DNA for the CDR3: TGTGCCAGCAGCCCGACCCTGGACAGAATAGTCTACAATGAGCAGTTCTTC.

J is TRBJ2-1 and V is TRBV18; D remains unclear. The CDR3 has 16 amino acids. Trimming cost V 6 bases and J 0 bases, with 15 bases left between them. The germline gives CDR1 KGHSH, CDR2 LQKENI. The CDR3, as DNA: TGTGCCAGCTCCCCTATAGCAGCCTTCTCCTACAATGAGCAGTTCTTC. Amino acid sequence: CASSPIAAFSYNEQFF.